The T cell receptor beta chain described here comes from a study of beta chain features in type 1 diabetes. CDR1 is KGHSH, CDR2 LQKENI, per germline. The CDR3 spans 18 residues. Trimming at V came to 2 bases and at J to 0 bases, leaving 6 bases not matched to a gene. This clone was seen a handful of times. Purities over 98% were achieved in all sorted populations. Every bit of the isolated RNA underwent reverse transcription, so sequencing read expressed TCRB transcripts. Measured with immunoSEQ multiplex PCR; TCRdb has only the in-frame clones, and not every one. Of 620,000 or so clones listed, roughly a sixth are singletons.

The TCR sequence derives from a man aged 18-30 years in good health. Sample: naive CD4+ T cells from blood. The genes are TRBV18 and TRBJ2-1, with 11 bases fitting TRBD2. Here the CDR3 DNA reads TGTGCCAGCTCACCAGGGTTTAGCGGGAGGGCCTCCTACAATGAGCAGTTCTTC. Its protein is CASSPGFSGRASYNEQFF. Based on the CDR3 plus reference TRBV18 and TRBJ2-1, the full variable domain is NAGVMQNPRHLVRRRGQEARLRCSPMKGHSHVYWYRQLPEEGLKFMVYLQKENIIDESGMPKERFSAEFPKEGPSILRIQQVVRGDSAAYFCASSPGFSGRASYNEQFFGPGTRLTVL.